What follows are 19 T cell receptor beta chains derived from one specimen sequenced in a study of blood T cell repertoires in COVID-19. Profiling relied on immunoSEQ multiplex PCR, and the TCRdb table lists in-frame clones only, not all of them. The sample consists of 55,000 to 80,000 clones, approximately 82% of them appearing once. Sequencing was done on a sample of peripheral blood. The receptor set was obtained from a man aged 50 to 60 with active COVID-19.

This clone was seen only once. The V gene is TRBV18, the J gene TRBJ2-3; no firm D call. Trimming removed 1 base at V and 4 bases at J, with 9 bases between. Germline V gene data show CDR1 as KGHSH and CDR2 as LQKENI. This CDR3 is built from 14 residues. The CDR3 sequence is CASSPQRASDTQYF. CDR3 DNA: TGTGCCAGCTCACCACAGCGAGCGTCAGATACGCAGTATTTT.

V and J are TRBV19 and TRBJ2-7, with TRBD2 matching 7 bases. Germline CDR1 reads LNHDA; CDR2 reads SQIVND (reference sequence). V lost 3 bases, J lost 0 bases, and 2 bases stayed unmatched. CDR3 length: 14 residues. Here the CDR3 DNA reads TGTGCCAGTAGTATCGGGGGGAACTCCTACGAGCAGTACTTC. Its translation: CASSIGGNSYEQYF.

The gene calls are TRBV27 and TRBJ1-6, with 8 bases aligning to TRBD1. The CDR3 covers 14 residues. The trim removed 6 bases at V and 6 bases at J, leaving 4 bases unmatched. Germline CDR1 reads MNHEY; CDR2 reads SMNVEV (reference sequence). This chain's CDR3 is CASRRGQGNSPLHF. As DNA, the CDR3 is TGTGCCAGCAGAAGAGGACAGGGTAATTCACCCCTCCACTTT.

This clone was seen only a few times. This chain links TRBV18 with TRBJ2-1; TRBD1 matches 8 bases. Germline CDR1 KGHSH, CDR2 LQKENI. The CDR3 spans 14 residues. V dropped 6 bases and J dropped 3; count of bases not matched to a gene: 4. The CDR3 sequence is CASSGQGLYNEQFF. DNA of the CDR3: TGTGCCAGCTCTGGACAGGGTCTCTACAATGAGCAGTTCTTC.

CDR3 bases: TGTGCCAGCAGTAAAACAGGGGGCGCGAATGGCTACACCTTC. Translating it yields CASSKTGGANGYTF. The chain links TRBV2 to TRBJ1-2; TRBD1 matches at 9 bases. Germline trimming cut 5 bases from V and 6 bases from J; bases unmatched to any gene: 7. From germline, CDR1 is SNHLY and CDR2 FYNNEI. The CDR3 length is 14 residues.

The chain uses TRBV7-2 and TRBJ2-1, with D possibly TRBD2 on 5 matching bases. This CDR3 contains 12 residues. With 3 bases removed from V and 6 bases from J, the gap between germline ends came to 6 bases. The germline V gene encodes CDR1 SGHTA and CDR2 FQGNSA. CDR3 coding DNA: TGTGCCAGCAGCTTCAGCGGCAATGAGCAGTTCTTC. Encoded protein: CASSFSGNEQFF.

This sequence joins TRBV3-1 (or the pseudogene TRBV3-2) and TRBJ2-7, with unresolved D. The CDR3 spans 14 residues. V shed 2 bases and J shed 0 bases, with 8 bases lying between them. Germline CDR1 is LGHDT and CDR2 is YNNKEL (reference sequence). DNA for the CDR3: TGTGCCAGCAGCCAATTTCAGGACTCCTACGAGCAGTACTTC. Translating gives CASSQFQDSYEQYF.

The rearrangement links TRBV9 to TRBJ1-6, with TRBD1 identical over 8 bases. Germline V gene sequence: CDR1 SGDLS, CDR2 YYNGEE. The CDR3 totals 17 residues. Trimming took 0 bases from V and 8 from J; bases not matched to a gene: 10. CDR3 sequence (DNA): TGTGCCAGCAGCGTAGGCGCACAGGGGGGTGCTGATTCACCCCTCCACTTT. It codes for CASSVGAQGGADSPLHF.

This chain uses TRBV9 with TRBJ2-4; TRBD2 aligns across 8 bases. Germline V lookup: CDR1 SGDLS, CDR2 YYNGEE. The V segment lost 3 bases and the J segment 2 bases; nucleotides outside the gene matches: 4. CDR3 length: 15 amino acids. This chain's CDR3 is CASSAGGLSKNIQYF. CDR3 DNA sequence: TGTGCCAGCAGCGCGGGGGGGCTCTCCAAAAACATTCAGTACTTC.

The V call is TRBV7-3, the J call TRBJ1-2, with no clear D. The CDR3 is 13 residues long. Germline V CDR1 and CDR2: SGHTA, FQGTGA. V shed 4 bases and J shed 1 base, with 7 bases lying between them. CDR3 nucleotide sequence: TGTGCCAGCAGCTCGGGTTATAACTATGGCTACACCTTC. As protein: CASSSGYNYGYTF.

V is TRBV4-1 and J is TRBJ2-1; 10 bases map to TRBD1. With 5 bases clipped from V and 7 bases from J, the junction kept 5 bases outside the gene matches. The CDR3 runs to 14 residues. Germline assignment: CDR1 MGHRA and CDR2 YSYEKL. In nucleotides, the CDR3 is TGCGCCAGCAGCTATAGGACAGGGGGGAATGAGCAGTTCTTC. Protein sequence: CASSYRTGGNEQFF.

The chain combines TRBV14 with TRBJ2-7; tentative D call: TRBD1 (5 bases). The CDR3 is 15 residues long. CDR1 and CDR2 (germline): SGHDN, FVKESK. Trimming cost V 0 bases and J 3 bases, with 12 bases left between them. The CDR3: CASSQDLAGLYEQYF. The CDR3 DNA is TGTGCCAGCAGCCAAGATTTGGCAGGGCTCTACGAGCAGTACTTC. Based on the CDR3 plus reference TRBV14 and TRBJ2-7, the full variable domain is EAGVTQFPSHSVIEKGQTVTLRCDPISGHDNLYWYRRVMGKEIKFLLHFVKESKQDESGMPNNRFLAERTGGTYSTLKVQPAELEDSGVYFCASSQDLAGLYEQYFGPGTRLTVT.

Here the CDR3 reads CASSSDRGRLGRGTQYF. The CDR3 bases are TGTGCCAGCAGCTCGGACAGGGGGCGCCTCGGGCGGGGGACCCAGTACTTC. The chain joins TRBV7-2 to TRBJ2-5, with 11 positions matching TRBD1. Germline CDR1 and CDR2: SGHTA and FQGNSA. The CDR3 contains 17 residues. The junction had 14 bases not matched to a gene; V was cut back by 4 bases and J by 7 bases.

The chain links TRBV7-2 to TRBJ2-2, with no clear D. Germline V gene data show CDR1 as SGHTA and CDR2 as FQGNSA. The V end was cut by 2 bases, the J end by 0 bases, with 10 bases between. The CDR3 is made up of 16 amino acids. For the CDR3, the DNA is TGTGCCAGCAGCTTAAATGGCGGATCGAACACCGGGGAGCTGTTTTTT. It yields the protein CASSLNGGSNTGELFF.

The gene calls are TRBV24-1 and TRBJ2-5; no definite D call. The CDR3 covers 11 residues. Germline CDR1 and CDR2: KGHDR and SFDVKD. Trimming took off 10 bases at V and 5 bases at J, with 10 bases between the two ends. The DNA for the CDR3 is TGTGCCACTTCCGGGTCGGAGACCCAGTACTTC. It encodes CATSGSETQYF.

The sample holds one count of this clone. V is TRBV5-1 and J is TRBJ2-7; unclear D gene. Germline V gene data show CDR1 as SGHRS and CDR2 as YFSETQ. V shed 1 base and J shed 3 bases, with 5 bases lying between them. The length of the CDR3 is 12 residues. CDR3 DNA sequence: TGCGCCAGCAGCTTGTTATTCTACGAGCAGTACTTC. Its translation: CASSLLFYEQYF.

The genes are TRBV11-3 and TRBJ1-1; TRBD1 matches 9 bases. The CDR3 length is 13 residues. V gave up 5 bases and J gave up 6 bases; unmatched junction bases: 4. Looked up from germline, CDR1 is SGHNT and CDR2 is YENEEA. The CDR3 sequence is CASSGDRDAEAFF. The DNA for the CDR3 is TGTGCCAGCAGCGGGGACAGGGACGCTGAAGCTTTCTTT.

This clone was detected only once. The CDR3 region is CASSWTSAGEKLFF. The CDR3 region has the DNA TGCGCCAGCAGCTGGACATCGGCCGGAGAAAAACTGTTTTTT. The V call is TRBV5-1, the J call TRBJ1-4; the D gene is possibly TRBD1 (5 bases). The CDR3 spans 14 residues. V lost 3 bases to trimming and J lost 8 bases, with 14 bases between them. CDR1 is SGHRS and CDR2 is YFSETQ in the germline V gene.

V is TRBV11-2 and J is TRBJ1-5, with 10 nucleotides matching TRBD1. After removal of 5 bases from V and 2 bases from J, the junction contained 3 bases not matched to a gene. Looked up from germline, CDR1 is SGHAT and CDR2 is FQNNGV. The CDR3 runs 15 residues. The CDR3 protein is CASSRGTGGNQPQHF. The DNA of the CDR3 is TGTGCCAGCAGCAGAGGGACAGGGGGCAATCAGCCCCAGCATTTT.